The 22 T cell receptor beta chains below were found in one sample sequenced in a study of cytomegalovirus exposure and HLA in healthy donors (dated by TCRdb to about 2017). The method was the immunoSEQ multiplex PCR assay. For the multiplex PCR, a mixture combining 60 forward primers for TCR Vbeta segments and 13 reverse primers for TCR Jbeta segments was used. This is the immuneACCESS table as TCRdb keeps it, with only in-frame sequences that have V and J called. A part of the clones is gone; compared with another copy, unresolved V genes explain less than half, and the rest is unexplained. The sample data list about 160,000 clones, and about four fifths of these were observed just once. The ten largest clonotypes hold approximately 7% of the sample. Sequences were obtained from PBMCs. All receptors come from a male donor in good health and CMV-seropositive.

The V call is TRBV7-6, the J call TRBJ2-1, with D unresolved. This CDR3 spans 14 amino acids. The V gene lost 0 bases and the J gene lost 4 bases, with 7 bases spanning the gap. Germline V gene lookup returns CDR1 SGHVS and CDR2 FNYEAQ. Here the CDR3 DNA reads TGTGCCAGCAGCTTAGCGCACAGTTACAATGAGCAGTTCTTC. It translates to CASSLAHSYNEQFF.

The rearrangement joins TRBV10-3 to TRBJ2-5; D not resolved. Germline CDR1 and CDR2: ENHRY and SYGVKD. V gave up 6 bases and J gave up 3 bases, with 11 bases separating them. The CDR3 runs to 13 residues. CDR3 coding DNA: TGTGCCATCAGACCAAGGAGAAAAGAGACCCAGTACTTC. It specifies CAIRPRRKETQYF.

This chain uses TRBV30 with TRBJ1-6, with D possibly being TRBD1 (5 bases). V was shortened by 0 bases and J by 4 bases, with 10 bases between the two germline ends. The CDR3 length is 15 residues. Germline-derived CDR1 and CDR2 are GTSNPN and SVGIG (reference sequence). DNA of the CDR3: TGTGCCTGGAGTGTACGGCAGGGTTATAATTCACCCCTCCACTTT. Translating gives CAWSVRQGYNSPLHF.

V usage is TRBV19 and J usage is TRBJ1-5, with a tentative D call TRBD1 (5 bases). The CDR3 contains 16 residues. CDR1 and CDR2 from the germline V gene are LNHDA and SQIVND (reference sequence). V was shortened by 7 bases and J by 1 base, with 17 bases between the two germline ends. The CDR3 here is CASKRAGPSSNQPQHF. CDR3 DNA sequence: TGTGCCAGTAAAAGGGCAGGGCCAAGCAGCAATCAGCCCCAGCATTTT.

This chain connects TRBV7-8 to TRBJ1-1; a weak D match, TRBD1 (6 bases). Germline V gene data show CDR1 as SGHVS and CDR2 as FQNEAQ. This CDR3 is 16 amino acids long. Deletions cut 3 bases from V and 3 bases from J, with 17 bases between. CDR3 amino acids: CASSLAWGRNDTEAFF. CDR3 in DNA: TGTGCCAGCAGCTTGGCTTGGGGGCGGAACGACACTGAAGCTTTCTTT.

The chain employs TRBV9 and TRBJ1-4; D remains ambiguous. The V and J ends lost 1 base and 2 bases respectively, with 9 bases between them. Per the germline V gene, CDR1 is SGDLS and CDR2 is YYNGEE. The CDR3 length is 15 residues. CDR3 DNA sequence: TGTGCCAGCAGCGTAAGAGCGGATACTAATGAAAAACTGTTTTTT. Its translation: CASSVRADTNEKLFF. Based on the CDR3 plus reference TRBV9 and TRBJ1-4, the full variable domain is DSGVTQTPKHLITATGQRVTLRCSPRSGDLSVYWYQQSLDQGLQFLIQYYNGEERAKGNILERFSAQQFPDLHSELNLSSLELGDSALYFCASSVRADTNEKLFFGSGTQLSVL.

The chain recombines TRBV5-1 with TRBJ2-2; no reliable D call. Trimming cost V 5 bases and J 0 bases, with 8 bases left between them. Germline V gene data show CDR1 as SGHRS and CDR2 as YFSETQ. The CDR3 spans 14 residues. DNA for the CDR3: TGCGCCAGCAGGGTGCAGGCGAACACCGGGGAGCTGTTTTTT. It specifies CASRVQANTGELFF.

The chain is built from TRBV29-1 and TRBJ2-7; D is perhaps TRBD1 (6 bases). The CDR3 covers 14 residues. In germline, CDR1 is SQVTM, CDR2 ANQGSEA. The V and J ends lost 4 bases and 3 bases respectively, with 16 bases between them. Here the CDR3 DNA reads TGCAGCGTTGGAAACAGGGCCGGCATCTACGAGCAGTACTTC. It codes for CSVGNRAGIYEQYF.

The V call is TRBV10-3, the J call TRBJ1-2; D is ambiguous. Trimming pared 6 bases from V and 0 bases from J, leaving 14 bases between. CDR1 is ENHRY, CDR2 SYGVKD, per germline. The CDR3 consists of 15 residues. This CDR3 is CAIRAGLEANYGYTF. The CDR3 DNA is TGTGCCATCAGAGCAGGTCTCGAAGCTAACTATGGCTACACCTTC.

This clone occurred a few times. Other DNA sequences in the sample encode the same CDR3. V is TRBV6-5 and J is TRBJ2-5; a possible D gene is TRBD2 (5 bases). Looked up from germline, CDR1 is MNHEY and CDR2 is SVGAGI. The CDR3 loop spans 14 amino acids. V was pared by 2 bases and J by 2 bases, with 9 bases between. The CDR3 sequence is CASSYGGQQETQYF. CDR3 in DNA: TGTGCCAGCAGTTACGGAGGCCAACAAGAGACCCAGTACTTC.

The chain has TRBV7-3 and TRBJ2-7; 8 bases fit TRBD2. The CDR3 sequence is 14 residues long. V shed 1 base, J shed 2 bases, and the junction held 1 base outside the gene matches. CDR1 SGHTA and CDR2 FQGTGA come from the germline V gene. CDR3 coding DNA: TGTGCCAGCAGCTTAAACGGGGGGGCCTACGAGCAGTACTTC. Translation: CASSLNGGAYEQYF.

This sequence joins TRBV10-1 and TRBJ2-7, with a weak D call TRBD2 (5 bases). This CDR3 is 14 amino acids long. Germline V CDR1 and CDR2: WNHNN, SYGVQD (reference sequence). V lost 1 base, J lost 5 bases, and 12 bases lay in between. The CDR3: CASSEYEGEDEQYF. The CDR3 DNA reads TGCGCCAGCAGTGAGTACGAGGGCGAGGACGAGCAGTACTTC.

The chain couples TRBV18 to TRBJ1-4; 7 bases fit TRBD1. This CDR3 is 14 amino acids long. Germline V gene sequence: CDR1 KGHSH, CDR2 LQKENI. V lost 3 bases and J lost 8; bases outside the gene matches: 6. The CDR3 bases are TGTGCCAGCTCACCGGGGACAGATGGCGAAAAACTGTTTTTT. It yields the protein CASSPGTDGEKLFF.

This clone was recorded only once. The J gene is TRBJ1-2, the V gene TRBV25-1; TRBD1 matches 12 bases. Trimming removed 1 base from V and 6 bases from J; junction bases left unmatched: 6. The CDR3 totals 16 residues. CDR1 is MGHDK, CDR2 SYGVNS, per germline. CDR3 residues: CASSELGTGGVHGYTF. Written as DNA, the CDR3 is TGTGCCAGCAGTGAATTGGGGACAGGGGGCGTCCATGGCTACACCTTC.

On this clone: This sample also contains other DNA sequences that code for the same CDR3. CDR3 nucleotides: TGCAGCGTTGAAGTACTAGCCGATCGGAATGAGCAGTTCTTC. Its translation is CSVEVLADRNEQFF. The V call is TRBV29-1, the J call TRBJ2-1, with D possibly matching TRBD2 (6 bases). Trimming took 1 base from V and 7 from J, leaving 14 bases between them. The CDR3 is made up of 14 amino acids. Germline-derived CDR1 and CDR2 are SQVTM and ANQGSEA.

CDR3 in DNA: TGCGCCAGCGGGCGCGGGGACAGAGATGAAAAACTGTTTTTT. Amino acid sequence: CASGRGDRDEKLFF. The chain recombines TRBV4-3 with TRBJ1-4, with 7 bases matching TRBD1. The CDR3 is made up of 14 amino acids. Trimming at V came to 8 bases and at J to 6 bases, leaving 9 bases not matched to a gene. CDR1 LGHNA and CDR2 YSLEER come from the germline V gene.

The chain carries TRBV9 and TRBJ2-3; D possibly corresponds to TRBD2 (6 bases). The ends were cut back, 0 bases at V and 2 bases at J, with 10 bases in the middle. The CDR3 extends over 15 amino acids. CDR1 SGDLS and CDR2 YYNGEE come from the germline V gene. The CDR3 DNA reads as TGTGCCAGCAGCGTAGCGGGGGTTTACACAGATACGCAGTATTTT. Protein: CASSVAGVYTDTQYF. The whole variable domain, filled in from reference TRBV9 and TRBJ2-3, reads DSGVTQTPKHLITATGQRVTLRCSPRSGDLSVYWYQQSLDQGLQFLIQYYNGEERAKGNILERFSAQQFPDLHSELNLSSLELGDSALYFCASSVAGVYTDTQYFGPGTRLTVL.

The chain uses TRBV11-2 and TRBJ2-1, with unresolved D. Trimming removed 2 bases from V and 11 bases from J, with 13 bases in between. Germline V lookup: CDR1 SGHAT, CDR2 FQNNGV. The CDR3 has 13 amino acids. CDR3 amino acids: CASSLSTRGKQFF. Written as DNA, the CDR3 is TGTGCCAGCAGCTTATCCACGAGAGGCAAGCAGTTCTTC.

The chain is built from TRBV5-1 and TRBJ1-6, with D tentatively TRBD1 (5 bases). The CDR3 runs to 15 residues. Trimming pared 3 bases from V and 7 bases from J, leaving 14 bases between. Per the germline V gene, CDR1 is SGHRS and CDR2 is YFSETQ. For the CDR3, the DNA is TGCGCCAGCAGCTCCGGGGGTCTAGAGAATTCACCCCTCCACTTT. Encoded protein: CASSSGGLENSPLHF.

V gene TRBV9 combines with J gene TRBJ1-1; D ambiguous. V dropped 0 bases and J dropped 0 bases, with 12 bases sitting between them. The CDR3 extends over 16 amino acids. From germline, CDR1 is SGDLS and CDR2 YYNGEE. The CDR3 sequence is CASSVGGGRMNTEAFF. CDR3 in DNA: TGTGCCAGCAGCGTAGGTGGAGGGCGAATGAACACTGAAGCTTTCTTT.

The V call is TRBV4-1, the J call TRBJ1-2, with D perhaps TRBD1 (6 bases). V lost 3 bases and J 1 base, leaving 15 bases between the germline ends. This CDR3 spans 16 amino acids. In germline, CDR1 is MGHRA, CDR2 YSYEKL. In DNA form, the CDR3 reads TGCGCCAGCAGCCAGATTACAGGGACCCTTAACTATGGCTACACCTTC. Protein: CASSQITGTLNYGYTF.

This chain links TRBV6-1 with TRBJ2-7, with D tentatively TRBD2 (5 bases). V was trimmed by 8 bases and J by 4 bases, leaving 15 bases between them. In germline, CDR1 is MNHNS, CDR2 SASEGT. The CDR3 sequence is 13 residues long. This CDR3 reads CASGAGDYYEQYF. The CDR3 DNA sequence: TGTGCCAGCGGTGCAGGAGACTATTACGAGCAGTACTTC.